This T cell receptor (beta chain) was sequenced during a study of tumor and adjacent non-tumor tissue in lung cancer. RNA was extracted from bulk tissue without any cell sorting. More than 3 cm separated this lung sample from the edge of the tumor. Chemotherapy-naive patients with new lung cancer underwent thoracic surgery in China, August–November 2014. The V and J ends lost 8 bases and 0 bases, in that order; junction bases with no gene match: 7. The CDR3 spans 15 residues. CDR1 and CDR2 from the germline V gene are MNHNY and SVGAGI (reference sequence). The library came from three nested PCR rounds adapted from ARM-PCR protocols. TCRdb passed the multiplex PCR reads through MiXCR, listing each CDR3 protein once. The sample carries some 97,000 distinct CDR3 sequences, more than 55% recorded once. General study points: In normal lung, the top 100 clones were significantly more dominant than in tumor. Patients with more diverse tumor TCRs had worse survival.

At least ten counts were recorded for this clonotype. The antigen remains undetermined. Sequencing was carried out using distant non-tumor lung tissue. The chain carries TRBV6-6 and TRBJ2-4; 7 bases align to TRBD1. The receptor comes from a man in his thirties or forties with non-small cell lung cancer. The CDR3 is CASGDSRLAKNIQYF. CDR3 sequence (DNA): TGTGCCAGCGGGGACAGTCGACTAGCCAAAAACATTCAGTACTTC.